This paragraph covers one T cell receptor beta chain sequence. These data belong to a study of identical twins' blood T cells. TCRdb reprocessed the 5' RACE reads via MiXCR and lists one record per CDR3 protein. The repertoire includes fewer than 450,000 distinct CDR3 sequences, roughly 27% of them detected once, and about 6.1% sits in the top ten. This CDR3 comprises 13 residues. Germline-derived CDR1 and CDR2 are DFQATT and SNEGSKA (reference sequence). The V gene lost 6 bases and the J gene lost 3 bases, with 14 bases spanning the gap. Material: PBMCs. The rearrangement joins TRBV20-1 to TRBJ2-5; TRBD1 is a possible D gene (5 bases). The origin of this receptor is a woman between 18 and 50 years old in good health. CDR3 sequence reads: CSASKPGKETQYF. CDR3 sequence (DNA): TGCAGTGCAAGTAAACCAGGGAAAGAGACCCAGTACTTC.